Presented here are 24 T cell receptor beta chains from one specimen sequenced in a study of cytomegalovirus exposure and HLA in healthy donors. Data came from immunoSEQ multiplex PCR; TCRdb stores just in-frame clones and leaves some out. This table has fewer than 250,000 clones, around nine tenths appearing once. Material: PBMCs. The source of these receptors is a man between 18 and 35 years old in good health and CMV-seronegative.

The V and J genes are TRBV5-6 and TRBJ2-7; 7 bases align to TRBD2. CDR3 length: 14 residues. CDR1 and CDR2 from the germline V gene are SGHDT and YYEEEE. J lost 5 bases, V lost 4 bases, and 9 bases had no gene match. CDR3 nucleotide sequence: TGTGCCAGCAGCACCGATCCGACTAGCCACGAGCAGTACTTC. This sequence encodes CASSTDPTSHEQYF.

The rearrangement uses TRBV18 and TRBJ2-7; TRBD2 matches at 12 bases. This CDR3 region has 16 residues. V trimming: 1 base; J trimming: 2 bases; junction bases outside the gene matches: 3. Germline V gene data show CDR1 as KGHSH and CDR2 as LQKENI. The CDR3, as DNA: TGTGCCAGCTCACCACAAGGACTAGCGGGAACCTACGAGCAGTACTTC. Translated: CASSPQGLAGTYEQYF.

The genes are TRBV25-1 and TRBJ2-7, with 7 bases matching TRBD2. With V trimmed by 5 bases and J by 12 bases, 13 bases remained unmatched. The CDR3 has 13 residues. Germline values: CDR1 MGHDK, CDR2 SYGVNS. This CDR3 reads CASSPSGPSLWYF. CDR3 nucleotides: TGTGCCAGCAGTCCTAGCGGCCCTAGTCTATGGTACTTC.

The chain couples TRBV5-1 to TRBJ1-4; D not resolved. The CDR3 runs 14 residues. Germline V gene lookup returns CDR1 SGHRS and CDR2 YFSETQ. The V gene lost 0 bases and the J gene lost 8 bases, with 11 bases spanning the gap. The CDR3 DNA reads TGCGCCAGCAGCTTGGAGGGAGTGAAGGAAAAACTGTTTTTT. Translation: CASSLEGVKEKLFF. Full variable domain (remainder filled in from reference TRBV5-1 and TRBJ1-4): KAGVTQTPRYLIKTRGQQVTLSCSPISGHRSVSWYQQTPGQGLQFLFEYFSETQRNKGNFPGRFSGRQFSNSRSEMNVSTLELGDSALYLCASSLEGVKEKLFFGSGTQLSVL.

This sequence joins TRBV27 and TRBJ1-1; D possibly corresponds to TRBD1 (6 bases). V dropped 4 bases and J dropped 5 bases, with 11 bases sitting between them. The CDR3 contains 13 residues. Germline V gives CDR1 MNHEY, CDR2 SMNVEV (reference sequence). For the CDR3, the DNA is TGTGCCAGCAGTTGGCAGGGGTGGACTGAAGCTTTCTTT. Residues: CASSWQGWTEAFF.

J is TRBJ1-4 and V is TRBV18, with D perhaps TRBD1 (6 bases). The CDR3 covers 13 residues. Trimming took off 5 bases at V and 12 bases at J, with 16 bases between the two ends. The germline gives CDR1 KGHSH, CDR2 LQKENI. CDR3 coding DNA: TGTGCCAGCTCAACGAAAACCGGGACACAACTGTTTTTT. It yields the protein CASSTKTGTQLFF.

This chain uses TRBV4-1 with TRBJ1-2, with 8 bases lining up with TRBD1. The germline V gene encodes CDR1 MGHRA and CDR2 YSYEKL. This CDR3 is 13 amino acids long. V gave up 2 bases and J gave up 9 bases; unmatched junction bases: 5. The CDR3 DNA sequence: TGCGCCAGCAGCCAACTGACAGGGGAAAGCTACACCTTC. Amino acid sequence: CASSQLTGESYTF.

The V gene is TRBV11-2, the J gene TRBJ2-2; a weak D match, TRBD2 (6 bases). V shed 5 bases and J shed 6 bases, with 16 bases lying between them. The germline V gene has CDR1 SGHAT and CDR2 FQNNGV. This CDR3 is 15 amino acids long. The CDR3: CASSRVAGRAGELFF. CDR3 bases: TGTGCCAGCAGCCGTGTGGCGGGGCGCGCCGGGGAGCTGTTTTTT.

The V gene is TRBV5-1, the J gene TRBJ2-2; D is ambiguous. CDR1 SGHRS and CDR2 YFSETQ come from the germline V gene. The ends were cut back, 0 bases at V and 1 base at J, with 4 bases in the middle. The CDR3 has 14 amino acids. DNA of the CDR3: TGCGCCAGCAGCTTGGTAGAGAACACCGGGGAGCTGTTTTTT. Translation: CASSLVENTGELFF.

A few counts support this clone. The rearrangement links TRBV29-1 to TRBJ2-7; D uncertain. This CDR3 is built from 13 residues. V lost 4 bases to trimming and J lost 5 bases, with 15 bases between them. Germline V CDR1 and CDR2: SQVTM, ANQGSEA. The CDR3 nucleotides are TGCAGCGTTGGTGCAGGCCGCCCGAACGAGCAGTACTTC. Translation: CSVGAGRPNEQYF.

CDR3 amino acids: CASSIEAGRYYEQYF. In DNA, the CDR3 is TGTGCCAGTAGTATAGAGGCGGGGAGATACTACGAGCAGTACTTC. This chain connects TRBV19 to TRBJ2-7, with D possibly TRBD2 on 6 matching bases. Germline CDR1 and CDR2: LNHDA and SQIVND (reference sequence). V lost 0 bases and J 3 bases, leaving 12 bases between the germline ends. The CDR3 contains 15 residues.

The chain uses TRBV6-6 and TRBJ1-4; TRBD1 is a possible D gene (6 bases). The germline V and J ends were trimmed by 7 bases and 4 bases, with 13 bases remaining between them. The germline CDR1 and CDR2 sequences are MNHNY and SVGAGI (reference sequence). The CDR3 loop spans 14 amino acids. CDR3 nucleotides: TGTGCCAGCAACACAGGGACCCTTAATGAAAAACTGTTTTTT. This gives the protein CASNTGTLNEKLFF.

The chain uses TRBV30 and TRBJ1-4; D may be TRBD1 (6 bases). V lost 0 bases to trimming and J lost 8 bases, with 16 bases between them. The CDR3 runs to 15 residues. The germline CDR1 and CDR2 sequences are GTSNPN and SVGIG (reference sequence). The CDR3 spells CAWSVQGRGNEKLFF. DNA of the CDR3: TGTGCCTGGAGTGTACAGGGAAGGGGTAACGAAAAACTGTTTTTT. The full variable domain, its missing parts supplied by reference TRBV30 and TRBJ1-4, is SQTIHQWPATLVQPVGSPLSLECTVEGTSNPNLYWYRQAAGRGLQLLFYSVGIGQISSEVPQNLSASRPQDRQFILSSKKLLLSDSGFYLCAWSVQGRGNEKLFFGSGTQLSVL.

V usage is TRBV19 and J usage is TRBJ1-6, with D maybe TRBD1 (5 bases). Germline assignment: CDR1 LNHDA and CDR2 SQIVND (reference sequence). This CDR3 has 13 residues. The V gene lost 4 bases and the J gene lost 9 bases, with 10 bases spanning the gap. The chain's CDR3 is CASSNSGGSPLHF. The CDR3 region has the DNA TGTGCCAGTAGTAATTCCGGGGGTTCACCCCTCCACTTT.

J is TRBJ1-2 and V is TRBV2; D perhaps matches TRBD1 (5 bases). Trimming pared 7 bases from V and 7 bases from J, leaving 22 bases between. CDR3 length: 15 residues. CDR1 and CDR2 (germline): SNHLY, FYNNEI. The CDR3 loop is CASNGDRQGGSGYTF. The DNA for the CDR3 is TGTGCCAGCAATGGAGATCGCCAGGGAGGGAGTGGCTACACCTTC.

V usage is TRBV5-1 and J usage is TRBJ2-7, with 13 bases fitting TRBD2. Germline CDR1 is SGHRS and CDR2 is YFSETQ. Losses at the gene ends were 5 bases for V and 4 bases for J; bases not matched to a gene: 6. The CDR3 loop spans 15 amino acids. The CDR3 spells CASREGLAGKYEQYF. CDR3 sequence (DNA): TGCGCCAGCAGGGAGGGACTAGCGGGGAAATACGAGCAGTACTTC.

Only a few counts were recorded for this clone. The rearrangement joins TRBV5-1 to TRBJ1-2; no clear D gene. This CDR3 contains 14 residues. Germline V gene lookup returns CDR1 SGHRS and CDR2 YFSETQ. Trimming took 0 bases from V and 4 from J, leaving 10 bases between them. The CDR3 spells CASSLAGEGYGYTF. The CDR3 DNA sequence: TGCGCCAGCAGCTTGGCGGGAGAGGGCTATGGCTACACCTTC.

The chain couples TRBV6-1 to TRBJ1-1; D is unclear. This CDR3 has 13 amino acids. Trimming removed 11 bases at V and 2 bases at J, with 15 bases between. Germline V gene data show CDR1 as MNHNS and CDR2 as SASEGT. CDR3 sequence reads: CAGKIGSNTEAFF. The CDR3 DNA is TGTGCCGGCAAAATCGGGAGTAACACTGAAGCTTTCTTT.

In this sample, this clone turned up once. This rearrangement joins TRBV27 to TRBJ1-6; maybe TRBD1 (5 bases). The V end was cut by 5 bases, the J end by 1 base, with 9 bases between. Germline V gene data show CDR1 as MNHEY and CDR2 as SMNVEV (reference sequence). The CDR3 spans 15 residues. Here the CDR3 reads CASSRGGSYNSPLHF. The CDR3 DNA is TGTGCCAGCAGTCGTGGGGGGTCCTATAATTCACCCCTCCACTTT.

The V and J genes are TRBV27 and TRBJ1-1; TRBD1 is a possible D gene (6 bases). This CDR3 comprises 13 residues. The V and J ends lost 5 bases and 4 bases respectively, with 11 bases between them. Germline CDR1 MNHEY, CDR2 SMNVEV (reference sequence). CDR3 sequence: CASSIRGGTEAFF. The CDR3 DNA reads TGTGCCAGCAGTATCAGGGGTGGCACTGAAGCTTTCTTT.

The chain has TRBV2 and TRBJ1-6; 10 bases line up with TRBD1. V gave up 4 bases and J gave up 10 bases; unmatched junction bases: 4. This CDR3 has 14 residues. Looked up from germline, CDR1 is SNHLY and CDR2 is FYNNEI. The CDR3 region has the DNA TGTGCCAGCAGTGGCGGGACAGGGGAATCACCCCTCCACTTT. Protein product: CASSGGTGESPLHF.

The chain recombines TRBV7-9 with TRBJ1-6; D might be TRBD1 (6 bases). Germline CDR1 and CDR2: SEHNR and FQNEAQ (reference sequence). The V end was cut by 5 bases, the J end by 8 bases, with 13 bases between. The CDR3 has 14 residues. In nucleotides, the CDR3 is TGTGCCAGCAGCCTCAGGGGCCTGGATTCACCCCTCCACTTT. Translating gives CASSLRGLDSPLHF. Drawing the rest from reference TRBV7-9 and TRBJ1-6, the complete variable domain is DTGVSQNPRHKITKRGQNVTFRCDPISEHNRLYWYRQTLGQGPEFLTYFQNEAQLEKSRLLSDRFSAERPKGSFSTLEIQRTEQGDSAMYLCASSLRGLDSPLHFGNGTRLTVT.

This clone was seen only once. The genes are TRBV7-2 and TRBJ1-2, with unresolved D. The germline V and J ends were trimmed by 11 bases and 0 bases, with 13 bases remaining between them. Germline-derived CDR1 and CDR2 are SGHTA and FQGNSA. This CDR3 spans 13 amino acids. In nucleotides, the CDR3 is TGTGCCTCATCGGGTGTAGCTAACTATGGCTACACCTTC. This codes for CASSGVANYGYTF.

The V and J genes are TRBV7-2 and TRBJ2-7; TRBD2 matches at 9 bases. Trimming took 0 bases from V and 4 from J; bases not matched to a gene: 7. CDR1 and CDR2 from the germline V gene are SGHTA and FQGNSA. This CDR3 comprises 16 residues. CDR3 bases: TGTGCCAGCAGCTTAGCGCCGGGACTAGCCACGTACGAGCAGTACTTC. Residues: CASSLAPGLATYEQYF.